The rows below give T cell receptor beta chains drawn from one sample of a study of molecular identifiers for immune sequencing clone quantification. TCRdb re-called the PCR reads with MiXCR, one entry per CDR3 protein. The table lists tens of thousands of distinct CDR3 sequences, roughly 23% of them singletons. Sequencing was performed on naive CD8+ T cells from blood, with Jurkat cell RNA spiked in. Receptors originate from a human donor in good health. Some libraries in this study had Jurkat cell RNA spiked in. Both conserved end residues are part of each CDR3. Size is omitted from some rows. Given values are once, few, many or a class for expanded clones.

CDR3: CASSALGGEQYF
J: TRBJ2-7
size: -
V: TRBV6-2/TRBV6-3

CDR3: CASSLVTEVLSTDTQYF
J: TRBJ2-3
size: many
V: TRBV7-9

CDR3: CASSYTRDGYTGELFF
J: TRBJ2-2
size: -
V: TRBV28

CDR3: CASSEAPSSSSYNEQFF
J: TRBJ2-1
size: -
V: TRBV2

CDR3: CASSFAGDNQPQHF
J: TRBJ1-5
size: many
V: TRBV5-6

CDR3: CASRTPRRSNQETQYF
J: TRBJ2-5
size: many
V: TRBV28

CDR3: CAWDLGQGNTGELFF
J: TRBJ2-2
size: -
V: TRBV30

CDR3: CASTHSYEQYF
J: TRBJ2-7
size: many
V: TRBV6-2/TRBV6-3

CDR3: CASSFRQGVQPQHF
J: TRBJ1-5
size: few
V: TRBV28

CDR3: CASSPEGFEAFF
J: TRBJ1-1
size: many
V: TRBV7-2

CDR3: CASSLGTSGFITYEQYF
J: TRBJ2-7
size: -
V: TRBV28

CDR3: CASSLRAGDEKLFF
J: TRBJ1-4
size: -
V: TRBV28

CDR3: CASSYFLGATYEKLFF
J: TRBJ1-4
size: -
V: TRBV6-5

CDR3: CATSLRPGTFISGANVLTF
J: TRBJ2-6
size: -
V: TRBV15

CDR3: CAWSDRGRFPYEQYF
J: TRBJ2-7
size: many
V: TRBV30